Below are 30 T cell receptor beta chains sequenced from a single sample in a study of cytomegalovirus exposure and HLA in healthy donors. 13 Jbeta primers and 60 Vbeta primers were used for the PCR. The repertoire was sequenced with immunoSEQ multiplex PCR; TCRdb's copy has only in-frame clones and lacks some. The data hold 150,000 or so clones, with roughly 72% observed a single time. Source material: PBMCs. The receptors shown here come from a man aged 25 to 40 in good health and CMV-seronegative.

This clone appeared once. A read error may account for a junction end that differs from germline. The V call is TRBV6-8, the J call TRBJ1-5; a possible D gene is TRBD1 (6 bases). The CDR3 spans 14 residues. Per the germline V gene, CDR1 is MNHGY and CDR2 is SAAAGT. Here the CDR3 reads CAGSSRTELQPQHF. The CDR3 nucleotides are TGTGCCGGCAGTTCTCGGACAGAGCTTCAGCCCCAGCATTTT.

V is TRBV6-5 and J is TRBJ1-1, with no clear D. The CDR3 consists of 12 residues. V dropped 2 bases and J dropped 7 bases, with 8 bases sitting between them. Germline V lookup: CDR1 MNHEY, CDR2 SVGAGI. CDR3 coding DNA: TGTGCCAGCAGTTACCCCGGAGGTGAAGCTTTCTTT. Translation gives CASSYPGGEAFF.

The rearrangement links TRBV7-2 to TRBJ1-1; maybe TRBD1 (6 bases). In germline, CDR1 is SGHTA, CDR2 FQGNSA. CDR3 length equals 15 residues. V shed 5 bases and J shed 4 bases, with 17 bases lying between them. CDR3 nucleotides: TGTGCCAGCAGCCCCCTGGTGGGGGCAATCACTGAAGCTTTCTTT. Amino acid sequence: CASSPLVGAITEAFF.

The chain joins TRBV18 to TRBJ1-1, with D maybe TRBD1 (6 bases). This CDR3 has 12 residues. The V and J ends lost 6 bases and 7 bases respectively, with 12 bases between them. In germline, CDR1 is KGHSH, CDR2 LQKENI. The CDR3, as DNA: TGTGCCAGCTCGCCCTCAGGGGATGAAGCTTTCTTT. This gives the protein CASSPSGDEAFF. Drawing the rest from reference TRBV18 and TRBJ1-1, the complete variable domain is NAGVMQNPRHLVRRRGQEARLRCSPMKGHSHVYWYRQLPEEGLKFMVYLQKENIIDESGMPKERFSAEFPKEGPSILRIQQVVRGDSAAYFCASSPSGDEAFFGQGTRLTVV.

This clone was seen only a few times. V is TRBV2 and J is TRBJ2-3, with D unclear. Per germline, CDR1 SNHLY and CDR2 FYNNEI. This CDR3 is 14 amino acids long. V was pared by 8 bases and J by 0 bases, with 12 bases between. The CDR3 loop reads CASVQQTSTDTQYF. DNA of the CDR3: TGTGCCAGCGTACAGCAAACTAGCACAGATACGCAGTATTTT.

The CDR3 DNA follows: TGTGCCAGCAGCTTGGCAGGGGTAGATGAGCAGTTCTTC. Translation gives CASSLAGVDEQFF. V usage is TRBV5-4 and J usage is TRBJ2-1; a weak D match, TRBD1 (6 bases). The CDR3 has 13 residues. Germline-derived CDR1 and CDR2 are SGHNT and YYREEE (reference sequence). V lost 0 bases, J lost 8 bases, and 9 bases lay in between.

The chain employs TRBV2 and TRBJ2-5; 9 positions match TRBD2. Trimming at V came to 4 bases and at J to 2 bases, leaving 5 bases not matched to a gene. The CDR3 extends over 15 amino acids. Germline CDR1 SNHLY, CDR2 FYNNEI. As DNA, the CDR3 is TGTGCCAGCAGTGTCGGGACTAGCAGGCAAGAGACCCAGTACTTC. Residues: CASSVGTSRQETQYF.

The J gene is TRBJ2-1, the V gene TRBV6-5, with 9 nucleotides matching TRBD2. The V gene's germline CDR1 is MNHEY and CDR2 SVGAGI. V lost 4 bases to trimming and J lost 9 bases; unmatched junction nucleotides: 13. The CDR3 sequence is 16 residues long. The CDR3 region has the DNA TGTGCCAGCAGTTCGCTATCGGGACTAGCATCCCCTGAGCAGTTCTTC. Amino acids: CASSSLSGLASPEQFF.

The sample holds one count of this clone. V gene TRBV25-1 combines with J gene TRBJ1-6; 7 bases line up with TRBD1. With V trimmed by 3 bases and J by 5 bases, 1 base remained unmatched. Germline CDR1 is MGHDK and CDR2 is SYGVNS. This CDR3 is 14 amino acids long. DNA of the CDR3: TGTGCCAGCAGTGAGACAGGGAATAATTCACCCCTCCACTTT. It specifies CASSETGNNSPLHF.

The chain employs TRBV30 and TRBJ2-3; 9 nucleotides align to TRBD2. Germline V gene lookup returns CDR1 GTSNPN and CDR2 SVGIG (reference sequence). There are 17 residues in the CDR3. Trimming took 3 bases from V and 4 from J; bases not matched to a gene: 14. CDR3 sequence (DNA): TGTGCCTGGAGGCCCCTGCGGGGCGGGGGGGCCGCAGATACGCAGTATTTT. Protein product: CAWRPLRGGGAADTQYF. Full variable domain (remainder filled in from reference TRBV30 and TRBJ2-3): SQTIHQWPATLVQPVGSPLSLECTVEGTSNPNLYWYRQAAGRGLQLLFYSVGIGQISSEVPQNLSASRPQDRQFILSSKKLLLSDSGFYLCAWRPLRGGGAADTQYFGPGTRLTVL.

This chain links TRBV5-6 with TRBJ1-2; 8 nucleotides agree with TRBD1. The CDR3 extends over 15 amino acids. V lost 4 bases and J lost 3; bases outside the gene matches: 8. Looked up from germline, CDR1 is SGHDT and CDR2 is YYEEEE. CDR3 coding DNA: TGTGCCAGCAGCCCGACAGGGGCCCTCGACTATGGCTACACCTTC. The encoded protein is CASSPTGALDYGYTF.

This rearrangement joins TRBV9 to TRBJ2-6; TRBD1 might be the D (6 bases). The CDR3 runs 18 residues. V was cut by 7 bases and J by 4 bases, with 24 bases left in between. Germline CDR1 and CDR2: SGDLS and YYNGEE. CDR3 region: CASGTTRWVGSGANVLTF. CDR3 sequence (DNA): TGTGCCAGCGGGACAACCAGGTGGGTGGGATCGGGGGCCAACGTCCTGACTTTC.

J is TRBJ1-5 and V is TRBV4-3, with TRBD1 matching 9 bases. The ends lost 0 bases at V and 5 bases at J; junction bases unmatched: 8. Germline CDR1 is LGHNA and CDR2 is YSLEER. The length of the CDR3 is 17 residues. The DNA of the CDR3 is TGCGCCAGCAGCCAAGATTATTTGGGACAGGGCGATCAGCCCCAGCATTTT. Amino acid sequence: CASSQDYLGQGDQPQHF.

The chain combines TRBV25-1 with TRBJ2-1; TRBD2 aligns across 9 bases. J gave up 1 base and V 7 bases, and 5 bases lay outside the gene matches. This CDR3 comprises 15 residues. The germline V gene encodes CDR1 MGHDK and CDR2 SYGVNS. The CDR3 bases are TGTGCCAGCATACCAGCGGGGGGTTCCTACAATGAGCAGTTCTTC. Its translation: CASIPAGGSYNEQFF.

The chain couples TRBV7-6 to TRBJ2-6; D may be TRBD1 (5 bases). With 4 bases removed from V and 1 base from J, the gap between germline ends came to 11 bases. The CDR3 is 16 amino acids. CDR1 is SGHVS and CDR2 is FNYEAQ in the germline V gene. CDR3 nucleotide sequence: TGTGCCAGCAGCTCCGGACACTTATCTGGGGCCAACGTCCTGACTTTC. It yields the protein CASSSGHLSGANVLTF.

This chain uses TRBV7-3 with TRBJ2-1, with TRBD2 matching 12 bases. V lost 5 bases, J lost 6 bases, and 5 bases stayed unmatched. The CDR3 consists of 15 residues. CDR1 and CDR2 from the germline V gene are SGHTA and FQGTGA. DNA for the CDR3: TGTGCCAGCAGCCCTAGCGGGGGGGGCCCCAATGAGCAGTTCTTC. This sequence encodes CASSPSGGGPNEQFF. Supplemented by reference TRBV7-3 and TRBJ2-1, the full variable domain reads GAGVSQTPSNKVTEKGKYVELRCDPISGHTALYWYRQSLGQGPEFLIYFQGTGAADDSGLPNDRFFAVRPEGSVSTLKIQRTERGDSAVYLCASSPSGGGPNEQFFGPGTRLTVL.

V gene TRBV27 combines with J gene TRBJ2-7; D might be TRBD1 (5 bases). V was cut by 2 bases and J by 6 bases, with 11 bases left in between. Germline assignment: CDR1 MNHEY and CDR2 SMNVEV (reference sequence). The CDR3 is 13 amino acids. In nucleotides, the CDR3 is TGTGCCAGCAGTTTAGGGGCGCGGATCGAGCAGTACTTC. This gives the protein CASSLGARIEQYF.

The genes are TRBV25-1 and TRBJ1-1; no reliable D call. The CDR3 has 11 amino acids. Between the trimmed V and J ends, which lost 2 bases and 11 bases, there was a span of 9 bases. The germline V gene has CDR1 MGHDK and CDR2 SYGVNS. The CDR3 here is CASSELGRAFF. CDR3 DNA sequence: TGTGCCAGCAGTGAACTTGGTCGGGCTTTCTTT.

The chain recombines TRBV2 with TRBJ2-4; D is undetermined. CDR3 length: 14 residues. Trimming pared 0 bases from V and 3 bases from J, leaving 6 bases between. Germline V gene sequence: CDR1 SNHLY, CDR2 FYNNEI. CDR3 sequence: CASSEAGDKNIQYF. The CDR3, as DNA: TGTGCCAGCAGTGAAGCTGGAGACAAAAACATTCAGTACTTC.

The rearrangement uses TRBV4-2 and TRBJ1-3, with D perhaps matching TRBD1 (5 bases). V lost 2 bases and J 0 bases, leaving 8 bases between the germline ends. This CDR3 contains 15 residues. Per the germline V gene, CDR1 is LGHNA and CDR2 is YNFKEQ. CDR3 DNA: TGTGCCAGCAGCCAAACCAGGGTCTCTGGAAACACCATATATTTT. It codes for CASSQTRVSGNTIYF.

The rearrangement links TRBV2 to TRBJ2-2, with 7 bases identical to TRBD1. The germline V gene has CDR1 SNHLY and CDR2 FYNNEI. V lost 6 bases and J lost 0; bases outside the gene matches: 4. The CDR3 consists of 15 residues. CDR3 bases: TGTGCCAGCAGGGTCGGGACAGCGAACACCGGGGAGCTGTTTTTT. Amino acid sequence: CASRVGTANTGELFF. Combining the CDR3 with reference TRBV2 and TRBJ2-2 gives the whole variable domain EPEVTQTPSHQVTQMGQEVILRCVPISNHLYFYWYRQILGQKVEFLVSFYNNEISEKSEIFDDQFSVERPDGSNFTLKIRSTKLEDSAMYFCASRVGTANTGELFFGEGSRLTVL.

The chain combines TRBV6-1 with TRBJ1-4; D is ambiguous. The CDR3 has 13 amino acids. Germline V CDR1 and CDR2: MNHNS, SASEGT. Trimming took off 2 bases at V and 3 bases at J, with 4 bases between the two ends. CDR3 in DNA: TGTGCCAGCAGTGAAAGAGCTAATGAAAAACTGTTTTTT. Translating gives CASSERANEKLFF.

V is TRBV9 and J is TRBJ2-5; 8 positions agree with TRBD2. Germline V CDR1 and CDR2: SGDLS, YYNGEE. CDR3 length: 15 residues. J gave up 2 bases and V 0 bases, and 3 bases lay outside the gene matches. The CDR3 DNA follows: TGTGCCAGCAGCGTAGCGGGGGGGAATCAAGAGACCCAGTACTTC. Protein sequence: CASSVAGGNQETQYF.

The V gene is TRBV5-4, the J gene TRBJ2-2, with D possibly TRBD1 on 6 matching bases. The CDR3 length is 15 residues. Trimming left V 4 bases short and J 5 bases short, with 15 bases between. Germline V gives CDR1 SGHNT, CDR2 YYREEE (reference sequence). The CDR3 loop is CASSADTGRTGELFF. Here the CDR3 DNA reads TGTGCCAGCAGCGCTGATACAGGGCGAACCGGGGAGCTGTTTTTT.

V is TRBV5-4 and J is TRBJ1-2; 9 bases align to TRBD1. The CDR3 contains 14 residues. With 3 bases clipped from V and 4 bases from J, the junction kept 4 bases outside the gene matches. Germline V CDR1 and CDR2: SGHNT, YYREEE (reference sequence). The CDR3 spells CASSSGQGSYGYTF. CDR3 DNA sequence: TGTGCCAGCAGCTCGGGACAGGGATCCTATGGCTACACCTTC.

This clone was seen once. This rearrangement joins TRBV6-1 to TRBJ2-7; D is possibly TRBD1 (5 bases). The germline gives CDR1 MNHNS, CDR2 SASEGT. The CDR3 consists of 14 residues. The V end was cut by 3 bases, the J end by 0 bases, with 9 bases between. This CDR3 is CASSDGRASYEQYF. CDR3 bases: TGTGCCAGCAGTGACGGCAGGGCCTCCTACGAGCAGTACTTC.

This clone came up once. This chain links TRBV2 with TRBJ2-1; 15 nucleotides align to TRBD2. This CDR3 contains 16 residues. V was clipped by 6 bases and J by 5 bases; unmatched bases: 5. Germline-derived CDR1 and CDR2 are SNHLY and FYNNEI. Here the CDR3 DNA reads TGTGCCAGCAGCTCGGGACTAGCGGGGGGTAACAATGAGCAGTTCTTC. Translation gives CASSSGLAGGNNEQFF.

The J gene is TRBJ2-7, the V gene TRBV5-1, with D tentatively TRBD1 (6 bases). Trimming pared 0 bases from V and 0 bases from J, leaving 10 bases between. Looked up from germline, CDR1 is SGHRS and CDR2 is YFSETQ. This CDR3 has 15 residues. This CDR3 is CASSLATGPSYEQYF. The CDR3 coding sequence is TGCGCCAGCAGCTTGGCAACAGGGCCCTCCTACGAGCAGTACTTC.

The chain employs TRBV5-6 and TRBJ1-2; 8 bases match TRBD1. The CDR3 extends over 16 amino acids. Germline V CDR1 and CDR2: SGHDT, YYEEEE. With V trimmed by 4 bases and J by 0 bases, 8 bases remained unmatched. CDR3 sequence: CASSRLRTGTNYGYTF. The CDR3 bases are TGTGCCAGCAGCCGGCTTAGGACAGGGACTAACTATGGCTACACCTTC.

The V gene is TRBV27, the J gene TRBJ2-7; D is unresolved. The CDR3 runs to 15 residues. Trimming left V 2 bases short and J 2 bases short, with 13 bases between. The V gene's germline CDR1 is MNHEY and CDR2 SMNVEV (reference sequence). In DNA form, the CDR3 reads TGTGCCAGCAGTTTAAAAACAGCATCTACCTACGAGCAGTACTTC. This sequence encodes CASSLKTASTYEQYF.